The present TCR beta chain was sequenced within a study of cytomegalovirus exposure and HLA in healthy donors. The V and J ends lost 5 bases and 2 bases, in that order; junction bases with no gene match: 6. This CDR3 contains 15 residues. Germline V lookup: CDR1 SGHDN, CDR2 FVKESK. Researchers ran the PCR with 60 Vbeta and 13 Jbeta primers. Assay used: immunoSEQ multiplex PCR; TCRdb lists only in-frame clones, some missing. The sample lists approximately 190,000 clones, around 80% occurring once. This sequence originates from a woman aged 18-35 years in good health and CMV-seronegative. V gene TRBV14 combines with J gene TRBJ2-3, with 8 bases aligning to TRBD2. The material sequenced was PBMCs. The CDR3 is CASSSRGLDTDTQYF. CDR3 sequence (DNA): TGTGCCAGCAGCTCCCGGGGACTAGACACAGATACGCAGTATTTT.